These 15 T cell receptor beta chains were all obtained from the same sample, sequenced in a study of CXCR3-negative and CXCR3-positive naive CD8 T cells. Whole-study results and caveats: The study found more hydrophobic TRB CDR3s in CXCR3-positive naive cells than in CXCR3-negative naive cells.

Libraries of TRB cDNA were made by 5' RACE and carried UMIs. TCRdb re-called the 5' RACE reads; every CDR3 protein appears as one record, without DNA. This sample's clone table lists 150,000 to 180,000 distinct CDR3 sequences. The antigens for these receptors are not known. Input material: naive CXCR3+ CD8+ T cells from blood. Subset in this sample: CD45RO-CCR7+CD27+CD95- naive CD8+ T cells expressing CXCR3 (TNR3+). These receptors came from a human donor in good health. Some clones in this sample may be carry-over from other donors' samples.

The chain recombines TRBV29-1 with TRBJ2-3; there is no DNA to check the TCRdb D call of TRBD2. The CDR3 has 13 residues. Germline lookup yields CDR1 SQVTM and CDR2 ANQGSEA. CDR3 amino acids: CSVDGGSTDTQYF.

The chain couples TRBV20-1 to TRBJ2-5; TCRdb picks TRBD1, but there is no DNA to check that call. Germline CDR1 reads DFQATT; CDR2 reads SNEGSKA (reference sequence). The CDR3 is 16 amino acids. The CDR3 sequence: CSARDSAGGSMETQYF.

This chain connects TRBV19 to TRBJ1-2. From germline, CDR1 is LNHDA and CDR2 SQIVND (reference sequence). CDR3 length: 15 amino acids. CDR3 loop: CASSIRFRQIHGYTF.

The V gene is TRBV7-9, the J gene TRBJ2-1; TCRdb returns TRBD2, unconfirmable since there is no DNA. Germline V gene sequence: CDR1 SEHNR, CDR2 FQNEAQ (reference sequence). There are 17 residues in the CDR3. CDR3 sequence reads: CASSSSWGTSGGMEQFF.

V usage is TRBV5-1 and J usage is TRBJ2-7. Germline V gene data show CDR1 as SGHRS and CDR2 as YFSETQ. There are 14 residues in the CDR3. Here the CDR3 reads CASSLASVSYEQYF.

The chain combines TRBV3-1 with TRBJ2-7. This CDR3 region has 15 residues. CDR1 and CDR2 (germline): LGHDT, YNNKEL (reference sequence). CDR3 sequence reads: CASSQFPPRSYEQYF.

The chain combines TRBV5-1 with TRBJ2-7; TCRdb's D call of TRBD1 is untestable without DNA. The CDR3 runs 15 residues. Per the germline V gene, CDR1 is SGHRS and CDR2 is YFSETQ. CDR3 loop: CASSPRDGHSYEQYF.

The chain has TRBV20-1 and TRBJ2-7; the D call from TCRdb, TRBD1, cannot be confirmed without DNA. Looked up from germline, CDR1 is DFQATT and CDR2 is SNEGSKA (reference sequence). The CDR3 totals 14 residues. The CDR3 sequence: CSAHNRDSNYEQYF.

The chain carries TRBV19 and TRBJ2-1; TCRdb proposes TRBD1, but this gene call is untestable without DNA. This CDR3 is 18 amino acids long. CDR1 is LNHDA, CDR2 SQIVND, per germline (reference sequence). This chain's CDR3 is CASRAKRGTGKSYNEQFF.

The rearrangement links TRBV27 to TRBJ2-7; the TCRdb call, TRBD2, lacks DNA for checking. Per germline, CDR1 MNHEY and CDR2 SMNVEV (reference sequence). This CDR3 region has 12 residues. CDR3 amino acids: CASTSGGREQYF.

The CDR3 protein is CASSFLAGSPYEQYF. V and J are TRBV28 and TRBJ2-7. CDR1 is MDHEN, CDR2 SYDVKM, per germline. The CDR3 consists of 15 residues. Looking up the rest from reference TRBV28 and TRBJ2-7 gives the full variable domain: DVKVTQSSRYLVKRTGEKVFLECVQDMDHENMFWYRQDPGLGLRLIYFSYDVKMKEKGDIPEGYSVSREKKERFSLILESASTNQTSMYLCASSFLAGSPYEQYFGPGTRLTVT.

This chain joins TRBV14 and TRBJ1-6; TCRdb gives TRBD1 as the D gene, but with no DNA this cannot be confirmed. Germline-derived CDR1 and CDR2 are SGHDN and FVKESK. This CDR3 has 15 residues. The CDR3 here is CASSQFGQGGSPLHF.

The CDR3 loop is CASSLDKAAGYTF. The chain is built from TRBV5-6 and TRBJ1-2. Germline-derived CDR1 and CDR2 are SGHDT and YYEEEE. CDR3 size: 13 residues.

This chain connects TRBV7-2 to TRBJ2-5; TCRdb returns TRBD1, unconfirmable since there is no DNA. From germline, CDR1 is SGHTA and CDR2 FQGNSA. The CDR3 has 13 residues. The CDR3 loop is CASSSYGGETQYF.

The genes are TRBV14 and TRBJ1-1; TCRdb picks TRBD1, but there is no DNA to check that call. The CDR3 length is 15 residues. Germline V gene lookup returns CDR1 SGHDN and CDR2 FVKESK. CDR3: CASSQGGGLNTEAFF.